This TCR beta chain was identified in a study of blood T cell repertoires in COVID-19. Overall study: From T cells, B-cell-depleted T cells, or PBMCs came the material, which was cDNA or gDNA.

Per the original data handling: Reference gene primer amplification gave estimated nucleated cell counts. Here immunoSEQ multiplex PCR was the method, and the copy in TCRdb shows in-frame clones only, minus some. That table supplies the V and J calls and clone size; D and trimming were determined from the DNA. The sample consists of about 150,000 clones, approximately 82% of them appearing once. The germline V gene encodes CDR1 SGHDT and CDR2 YYEEEE. This CDR3 is 14 amino acids long. Trimming removed 2 bases from V and 0 bases from J, with 8 bases in between. The chain is built from TRBV5-6 and TRBJ1-2; a possible D gene is TRBD1 (6 bases). The receptor was derived from a man aged 55 to 70 who had recovered from COVID-19. The sample taken for sequencing was peripheral blood. The CDR3 nucleotides read TGTGCCAGCAGCTTAGGGACACCTAACTATGGCTACACCTTC. It encodes CASSLGTPNYGYTF.